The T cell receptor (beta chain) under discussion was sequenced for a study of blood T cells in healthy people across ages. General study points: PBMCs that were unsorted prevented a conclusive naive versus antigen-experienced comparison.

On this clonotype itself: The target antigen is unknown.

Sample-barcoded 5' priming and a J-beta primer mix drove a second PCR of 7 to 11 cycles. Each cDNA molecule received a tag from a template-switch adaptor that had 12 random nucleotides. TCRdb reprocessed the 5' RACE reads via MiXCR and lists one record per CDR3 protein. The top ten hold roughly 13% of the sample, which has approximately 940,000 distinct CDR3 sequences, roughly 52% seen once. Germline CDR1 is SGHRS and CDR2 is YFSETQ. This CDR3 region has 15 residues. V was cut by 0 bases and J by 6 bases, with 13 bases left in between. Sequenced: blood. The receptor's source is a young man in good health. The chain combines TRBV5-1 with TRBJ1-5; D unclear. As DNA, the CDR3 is TGCGCCAGCAGCTTGGAAGGAGTTCCCAGTCAGCCCCAGCATTTT. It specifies CASSLEGVPSQPQHF.